This is a list of T cell receptor beta chains from one sample in a study of regulatory dendritic cells for organ transplantation. TCRdb's table, derived via immunoSEQ multiplex PCR, lists solely in-frame clones and lacks some. There are fewer than 15,000 clones in the sample; roughly nine tenths occur only once, and approximately 0.22% lies in the top ten. Their antigens are not known. Source material: naive CD8+ T cells from blood cultured with regulatory dendritic cells. These TCRs come from a human donor in good health. Both conserved end residues are part of each CDR3. The order of the fields is V gene, D gene, J gene, CDR3 protein, CDR3 DNA. D genes are given only for firm matches.

V: TRBV19
D: -
J: TRBJ1-1
CDR3: CASSIGWTVSEAFF
DNA: TGTGCCAGTAGTATCGGTTGGACAGTCAGTGAAGCTTTCTTT

V: TRBV27
D: -
J: TRBJ2-3
CDR3: CASRPRGRVTDTQYF
DNA: TGTGCCAGCAGACCCCGTGGGCGGGTCACAGATACGCAGTATTTT

V: TRBV4-1
D: TRBD1
J: TRBJ2-5
CDR3: CASSPRQGQGVQETQYF
DNA: TGCGCCAGCAGCCCGCGCCAGGGACAGGGTGTCCAAGAGACCCAGTACTTC

V: TRBV25-1
D: -
J: TRBJ1-2
CDR3: CASLSEGVADYGYTF
DNA: TGTGCCAGCTTAAGCGAGGGGGTTGCCGACTATGGCTACACCTTC

V: TRBV11-2
D: -
J: TRBJ1-1
CDR3: CASSLEAGPGVPEAFF
DNA: TGTGCCAGCAGCTTAGAAGCAGGGCCAGGGGTTCCTGAAGCTTTCTTT

V: TRBV9
D: TRBD2
J: TRBJ2-1
CDR3: CASSGPRLAGGLYNEQFF
DNA: TGTGCCAGCAGCGGACCCAGACTAGCGGGGGGGCTTTACAATGAGCAGTTCTTC

V: TRBV5-1
D: -
J: TRBJ2-3
CDR3: CASTYTDTQYF
DNA: TGCGCCAGCACCTACACAGATACGCAGTATTTT

V: TRBV27
D: -
J: TRBJ1-5
CDR3: CASSLFLNSNQPQHF
DNA: TGTGCCAGCAGTTTATTTTTGAATAGCAATCAGCCCCAGCATTTT

V: TRBV9
D: -
J: TRBJ2-5
CDR3: CASSVGHAGQETQYF
DNA: TGTGCCAGCAGCGTAGGGCATGCAGGACAAGAGACCCAGTACTTC

V: TRBV7-3
D: -
J: TRBJ2-1
CDR3: CASSLISASGEQFF
DNA: TGTGCCAGCAGCTTAATCTCGGCCAGTGGGGAGCAGTTCTTC

V: TRBV27
D: -
J: TRBJ2-7
CDR3: CASSLGSSHYEQYF
DNA: TGTGCCAGCAGTTTGGGTTCGAGTCACTACGAGCAGTACTTC

V: TRBV4-2
D: TRBD1
J: TRBJ1-5
CDR3: CASSSNRGVRQPQHF
DNA: TGTGCCAGCAGCTCCAACAGGGGGGTCAGGCAGCCCCAGCATTTT

V: TRBV5-4
D: -
J: TRBJ2-1
CDR3: CASSYHSREQFF
DNA: TGTGCCAGCAGCTATCACTCCAGGGAGCAGTTCTTC

V: TRBV19
D: -
J: TRBJ1-2
CDR3: CASSMAGVDWYGYTF
DNA: TGTGCCAGTAGTATGGCGGGGGTCGATTGGTATGGCTACACCTTC

V: TRBV27
D: -
J: TRBJ2-5
CDR3: CASSFWGRRETQYF
DNA: TGTGCCAGCAGTTTTTGGGGGCGCCGGGAGACCCAGTACTTC